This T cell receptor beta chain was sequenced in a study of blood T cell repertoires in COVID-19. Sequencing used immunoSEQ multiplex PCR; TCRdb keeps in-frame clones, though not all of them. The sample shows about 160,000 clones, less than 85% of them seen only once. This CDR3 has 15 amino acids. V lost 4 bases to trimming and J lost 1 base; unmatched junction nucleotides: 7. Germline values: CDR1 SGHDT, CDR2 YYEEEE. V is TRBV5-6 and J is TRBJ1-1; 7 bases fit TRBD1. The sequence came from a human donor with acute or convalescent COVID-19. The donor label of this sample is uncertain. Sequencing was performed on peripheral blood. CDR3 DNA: TGTGCCAGCAGCCTAATAGGGGGCCCGAACACTGAAGCTTTCTTT. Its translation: CASSLIGGPNTEAFF.